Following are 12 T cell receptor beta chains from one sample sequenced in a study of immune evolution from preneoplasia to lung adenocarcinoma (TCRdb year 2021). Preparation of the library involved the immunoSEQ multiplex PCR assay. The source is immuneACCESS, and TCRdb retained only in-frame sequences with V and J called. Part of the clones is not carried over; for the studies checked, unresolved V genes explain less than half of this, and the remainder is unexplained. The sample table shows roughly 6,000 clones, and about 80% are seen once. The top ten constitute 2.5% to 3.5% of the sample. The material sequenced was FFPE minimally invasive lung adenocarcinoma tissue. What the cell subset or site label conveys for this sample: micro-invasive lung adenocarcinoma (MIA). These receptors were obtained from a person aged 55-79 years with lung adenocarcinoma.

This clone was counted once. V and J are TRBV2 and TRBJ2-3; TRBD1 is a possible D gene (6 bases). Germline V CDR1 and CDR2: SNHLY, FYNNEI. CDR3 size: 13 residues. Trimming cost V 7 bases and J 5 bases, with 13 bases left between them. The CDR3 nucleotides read TGTGCCAGCAAAGCACAGACAGGAGATACGCAGTATTTT. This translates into CASKAQTGDTQYF.

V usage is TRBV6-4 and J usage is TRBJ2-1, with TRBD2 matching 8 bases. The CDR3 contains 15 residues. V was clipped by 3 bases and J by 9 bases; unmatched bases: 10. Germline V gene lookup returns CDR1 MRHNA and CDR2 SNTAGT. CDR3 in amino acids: CASSEISGSLSEQFF. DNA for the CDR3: TGTGCCAGCAGTGAGATAAGCGGGAGTTTGAGTGAGCAGTTCTTC.

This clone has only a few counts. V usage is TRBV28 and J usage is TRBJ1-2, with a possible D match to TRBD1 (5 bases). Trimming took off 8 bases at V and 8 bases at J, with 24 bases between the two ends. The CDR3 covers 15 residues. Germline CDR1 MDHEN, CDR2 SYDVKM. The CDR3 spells CASRTPSEWWGGYTF. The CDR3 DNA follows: TGTGCCAGCCGAACCCCCTCAGAATGGTGGGGCGGCTACACCTTC.

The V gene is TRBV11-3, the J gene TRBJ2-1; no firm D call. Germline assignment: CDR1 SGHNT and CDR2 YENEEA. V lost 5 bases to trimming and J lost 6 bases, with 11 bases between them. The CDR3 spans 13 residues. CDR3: CASSQTVANEQFF. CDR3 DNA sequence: TGTGCCAGCAGCCAAACTGTTGCCAATGAGCAGTTCTTC.

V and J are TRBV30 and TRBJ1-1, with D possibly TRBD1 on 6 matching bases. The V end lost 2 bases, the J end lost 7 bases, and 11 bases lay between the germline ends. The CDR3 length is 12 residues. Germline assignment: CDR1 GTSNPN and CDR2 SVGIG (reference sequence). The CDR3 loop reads CAWSTGQFEAFF. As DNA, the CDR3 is TGTGCCTGGAGTACAGGACAGTTTGAAGCTTTCTTT.

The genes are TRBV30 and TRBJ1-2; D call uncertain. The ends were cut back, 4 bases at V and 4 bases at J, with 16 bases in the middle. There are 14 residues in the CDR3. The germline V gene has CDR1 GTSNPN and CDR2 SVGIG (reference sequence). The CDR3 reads CAWTWGDWGYGYTF. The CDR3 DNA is TGTGCCTGGACCTGGGGAGACTGGGGCTATGGCTACACCTTC.

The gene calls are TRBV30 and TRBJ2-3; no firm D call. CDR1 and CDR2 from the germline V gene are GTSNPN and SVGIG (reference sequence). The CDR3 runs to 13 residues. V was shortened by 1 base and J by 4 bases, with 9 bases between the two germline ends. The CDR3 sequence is CAWSEGSADTQYF. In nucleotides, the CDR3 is TGTGCCTGGAGTGAGGGTAGTGCAGATACGCAGTATTTT.

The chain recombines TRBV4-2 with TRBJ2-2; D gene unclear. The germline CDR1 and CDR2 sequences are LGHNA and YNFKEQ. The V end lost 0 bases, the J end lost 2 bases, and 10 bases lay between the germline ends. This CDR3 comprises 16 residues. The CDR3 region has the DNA TGTGCCAGCAGCCAAGATCATCGTCCTAACACCGGGGAGCTGTTTTTT. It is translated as CASSQDHRPNTGELFF.

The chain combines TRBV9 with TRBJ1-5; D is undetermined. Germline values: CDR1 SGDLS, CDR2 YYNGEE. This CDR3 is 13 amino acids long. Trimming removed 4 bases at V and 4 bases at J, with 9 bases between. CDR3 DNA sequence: TGTGCCAGCAGCTTGGGAGTTAATCAGCCCCAGCATTTT. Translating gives CASSLGVNQPQHF.

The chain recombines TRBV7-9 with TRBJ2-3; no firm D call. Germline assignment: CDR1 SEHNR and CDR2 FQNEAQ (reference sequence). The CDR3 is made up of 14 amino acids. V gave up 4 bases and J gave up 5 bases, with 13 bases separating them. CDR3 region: CASSSQWGRDTQYF. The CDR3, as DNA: TGTGCCAGCAGCTCCCAGTGGGGTCGAGATACGCAGTATTTT.

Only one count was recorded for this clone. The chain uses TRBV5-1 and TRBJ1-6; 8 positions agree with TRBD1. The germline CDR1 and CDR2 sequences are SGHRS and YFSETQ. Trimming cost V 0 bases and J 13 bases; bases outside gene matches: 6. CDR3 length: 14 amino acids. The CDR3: CASSLGTGPNPLHF. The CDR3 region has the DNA TGCGCCAGCAGCTTGGGGACAGGGCCCAACCCCCTCCACTTT.

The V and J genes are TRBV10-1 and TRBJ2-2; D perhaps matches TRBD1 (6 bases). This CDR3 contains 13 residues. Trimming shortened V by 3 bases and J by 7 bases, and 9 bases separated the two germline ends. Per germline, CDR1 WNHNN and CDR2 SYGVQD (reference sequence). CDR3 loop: CASSDQGHGELFF. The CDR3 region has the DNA TGCGCCAGCAGTGACCAGGGGCACGGGGAGCTGTTTTTT.